Listed below are T cell receptor beta chains from one sample, sequenced in a study of OX40 agonist ivuxolimab in advanced cancers. Assay: immunoSEQ multiplex PCR; the TCRdb copy retains only in-frame clones and omits some. The sample has under 80,000 clones, roughly 80% seen once. The sample consisted of CD4+ or CD8+ T cells sorted from blood, taken in a trial of the OX40 agonist ivuxolimab. The receptor source for this set is an adult with an advanced solid tumor such as melanoma, head and neck, liver or kidney cancer. Each CDR3 is given without its conserved first and last residue.

v_call: TRBV11-2
cdr3_length: 13
j_call: TRBJ1-6
cdr3_aa: ASSLNQGAYSPLH

v_call: TRBV29-1
cdr3_length: 12
j_call: TRBJ2-2
cdr3_aa: SVYRGANTGELF

v_call: TRBV5-4
cdr3_length: 9
j_call: TRBJ2-7
cdr3_aa: ASSLGYEQY

v_call: TRBV6-5
cdr3_length: 13
j_call: TRBJ1-1
cdr3_aa: ASSPRGGLNTEAF

v_call: TRBV5-1
cdr3_length: 12
j_call: TRBJ2-3
cdr3_aa: ASSLDTTTDTQY

v_call: TRBV6-5
cdr3_length: 13
j_call: TRBJ1-3
cdr3_aa: ASSLTGGEGNTIY

v_call: TRBV7-7
cdr3_length: 12
j_call: TRBJ2-1
cdr3_aa: ASSSGFSYNEQF

v_call: TRBV5-5
cdr3_length: 15
j_call: TRBJ1-6
cdr3_aa: ASSLAGGSSYNSPLH

v_call: TRBV7-8
cdr3_length: 10
j_call: TRBJ2-7
cdr3_aa: ASSTHSGEQY

v_call: TRBV2
cdr3_length: 12
j_call: TRBJ1-5
cdr3_aa: ASRRGVRDQPQH

v_call: TRBV6-1
cdr3_length: 13
j_call: TRBJ2-6
cdr3_aa: ASSPRGSGANVLT

v_call: TRBV7-2
cdr3_length: 14
j_call: TRBJ2-1
cdr3_aa: ASSLLAGVGYNEQF

v_call: TRBV6-1
cdr3_length: 11
j_call: TRBJ2-2
cdr3_aa: ASSVTSTGELF

v_call: TRBV30
cdr3_length: 13
j_call: TRBJ1-3
cdr3_aa: AWSATGGVRNTIY

v_call: TRBV2
cdr3_length: 13
j_call: TRBJ1-5
cdr3_aa: ASVPGPNPNQPQH

v_call: TRBV19
cdr3_length: 10
j_call: TRBJ1-1
cdr3_aa: ASSWGNTEAF

v_call: TRBV5-1
cdr3_length: 14
j_call: TRBJ1-6
cdr3_aa: ASSGGQGPGDSDLH

v_call: TRBV15
cdr3_length: 15
j_call: TRBJ2-5
cdr3_aa: ATSRDSPGQGGETQY

v_call: TRBV29-1
cdr3_length: 10
j_call: TRBJ1-1
cdr3_aa: SGGGGGYEAF

v_call: TRBV5-1
cdr3_length: 14
j_call: TRBJ2-3
cdr3_aa: ASSLTSGGSTDTQY

v_call: TRBV6-5
cdr3_length: 13
j_call: TRBJ1-1
cdr3_aa: ASSFAGRTNTEAF

v_call: TRBV28
cdr3_length: 11
j_call: TRBJ1-1
cdr3_aa: ASSFTGNTEAF

v_call: TRBV6-1
cdr3_length: 12
j_call: TRBJ1-5
cdr3_aa: ASSAADFNQPQH

v_call: TRBV9
cdr3_length: 11
j_call: TRBJ2-7
cdr3_aa: APRGGAGCEQY

v_call: TRBV6-1
cdr3_length: 13
j_call: TRBJ2-7
cdr3_aa: ASSPLLGATYEQY

v_call: TRBV11-3
cdr3_length: 13
j_call: TRBJ2-7
cdr3_aa: ASSLDSLSSYEQY

v_call: TRBV2
cdr3_length: 14
j_call: TRBJ2-3
cdr3_aa: ASSAGTETSTDTQY

v_call: TRBV5-1
cdr3_length: 13
j_call: TRBJ2-7
cdr3_aa: ASSPSAGAPYEQY

v_call: TRBV2
cdr3_length: 9
j_call: TRBJ2-7
cdr3_aa: ASGGPNEQY

v_call: TRBV5-1
cdr3_length: 13
j_call: TRBJ1-2
cdr3_aa: ASSLGGHDGYGYT

v_call: TRBV11-2
cdr3_length: 15
j_call: TRBJ2-3
cdr3_aa: ASSLFLTGGSTDTQY

v_call: TRBV7-7
cdr3_length: 12
j_call: TRBJ2-5
cdr3_aa: ASSLGGAEETQY

v_call: TRBV21-1
cdr3_length: 12
j_call: TRBJ2-7
cdr3_aa: ASSDYVAPYEQY

v_call: TRBV5-1
cdr3_length: 16
j_call: TRBJ2-5
cdr3_aa: ASSSPGGIATMRETQY

v_call: TRBV5-6
cdr3_length: 14
j_call: TRBJ2-4
cdr3_aa: ASSFPPGNRVNIQY

v_call: TRBV7-8
cdr3_length: 12
j_call: TRBJ2-2
cdr3_aa: ASSPRLAGGMVF

v_call: TRBV6-5
cdr3_length: 13
j_call: TRBJ1-6
cdr3_aa: ASSYWGGEESPLH

v_call: TRBV7-2
cdr3_length: 13
j_call: TRBJ2-5
cdr3_aa: ASSSAGAESGTQY

v_call: TRBV30
cdr3_length: 14
j_call: TRBJ1-5
cdr3_aa: AWRGPLGTENQPQH

v_call: TRBV5-6
cdr3_length: 11
j_call: TRBJ2-2
cdr3_aa: ASSLQAREELF

v_call: TRBV29-1
cdr3_length: 12
j_call: TRBJ2-1
cdr3_aa: SGVRRLAGNEQF

v_call: TRBV5-4
cdr3_length: 13
j_call: TRBJ2-3
cdr3_aa: ASSLDGRESDTQY

v_call: TRBV9
cdr3_length: 14
j_call: TRBJ2-1
cdr3_aa: ASSVGGRENHNEQF

v_call: TRBV6-1
cdr3_length: 12
j_call: TRBJ2-1
cdr3_aa: ASSADRFYNEQF

v_call: TRBV6-5
cdr3_length: 11
j_call: TRBJ1-1
cdr3_aa: ASSYREDTEAF

v_call: TRBV28
cdr3_length: 14
j_call: TRBJ2-7
cdr3_aa: ASSLAPGQGSYEQY

v_call: TRBV27
cdr3_length: 15
j_call: TRBJ2-2
cdr3_aa: ASSPQGAGVDTGELF

v_call: TRBV19
cdr3_length: 13
j_call: TRBJ1-3
cdr3_aa: ASRGDRTSGNTIY

v_call: TRBV19
cdr3_length: 12
j_call: TRBJ2-7
cdr3_aa: ASSMVGARYEQY

v_call: TRBV4-1
cdr3_length: 11
j_call: TRBJ2-2
cdr3_aa: ASSQPSTGELF

v_call: TRBV19
cdr3_length: 12
j_call: TRBJ2-7
cdr3_aa: ASSMRSRTYEQY

v_call: TRBV2
cdr3_length: 12
j_call: TRBJ1-5
cdr3_aa: ASSPGTGSQPQH

v_call: TRBV18
cdr3_length: 13
j_call: TRBJ1-6
cdr3_aa: ASSPRRQSLTPLH

v_call: TRBV18
cdr3_length: 15
j_call: TRBJ1-5
cdr3_aa: ASSRAGGEGGNQPQH

v_call: TRBV2
cdr3_length: 13
j_call: TRBJ1-2
cdr3_aa: ASLLPGTGENGYT

v_call: TRBV29-1
cdr3_length: 12
j_call: TRBJ1-1
cdr3_aa: SGGQGASNTEAF

v_call: TRBV19
cdr3_length: 11
j_call: TRBJ1-5
cdr3_aa: ASNDLSNQPQH

v_call: TRBV5-5
cdr3_length: 15
j_call: TRBJ1-2
cdr3_aa: ASSLADRRLAHYGYT

v_call: TRBV7-2
cdr3_length: 11
j_call: TRBJ2-3
cdr3_aa: ASSFRGTDTQY

v_call: TRBV7-6
cdr3_length: 14
j_call: TRBJ2-7
cdr3_aa: ASSLMVAGMGYEQY